A selection of T cell receptor beta chains follows, all from one sample in a study of blood T cells in healthy people across ages. TCRdb re-derived calls from the 5' RACE reads in MiXCR, one entry per CDR3 protein. The table lists 1.5 million to 2 million distinct CDR3 sequences, around 35% of them singletons. Specimen: blood. The source is a woman in her 30s in good health. CDR3s include the opening cysteine and the closing phenylalanine or tryptophan. Each record gives: clone size, J gene, V gene, D gene, CDR3 protein, CDR3 DNA. D genes are given only for firm matches. Clone size is given for some rows only: seen once, a few or many times, or a class if the clone is expanded.

few	TRBJ1-1	TRBV29-1	NA	CSASNSMNTEAFF	TGCAGCGCCTCGAACAGCATGAACACTGAAGCTTTCTTT
NA	TRBJ1-2	TRBV3-1	NA	CASSQRGPRRGINYGYTF	TGTGCCAGCAGCCAAAGGGGCCCCCGTCGGGGGATCAACTATGGCTACACCTTC
NA	TRBJ2-7	TRBV2	NA	CASNGETYEQYF	TGTGCCAGCAATGGGGAAACCTACGAGCAGTACTTC
NA	TRBJ2-5	TRBV29-1	NA	CSVVRGAGEQYF	TGCAGCGTTGTCCGGGGGGCGGGGGAGCAGTACTTC
few	TRBJ1-2	TRBV6-5	NA	CASSPAVTGYGYTF	TGTGCCAGCAGCCCCGCAGTCACAGGCTATGGCTACACCTTC
many	TRBJ1-5	TRBV7-6	NA	CASSPRDGNQPQHF	TGTGCCAGCAGCCCCCGGGACGGCAATCAGCCCCAGCATTTT
NA	TRBJ2-4	TRBV6-1	NA	CASSEVRRVPYF	TGTGCCAGCAGTGAAGTTCGCAGGGTTCCGTACTTC
NA	TRBJ2-7	TRBV28	TRBD2	CASQDSAGTSESYEQYF	TGTGCCAGCCAAGATAGTGCGGGGACTAGCGAGTCATACGAGCAGTACTTC
NA	TRBJ2-3	TRBV5-1	TRBD2	CASSLEIAGADTQYF	TGCGCCAGCAGCTTGGAGATAGCGGGAGCGGATACGCAGTATTTT
NA	TRBJ2-5	TRBV5-1	NA	CASSARNEQYF	TGCGCCAGCAGCGCCCGTAATGAGCAGTACTTC
few	TRBJ2-6	TRBV28	TRBD2	CASRSVEGLALPTSGANVLTF	TGTGCCAGCAGATCCGTAGAAGGACTAGCGCTTCCCACCTCTGGGGCCAACGTCCTGACTTTC
few	TRBJ2-7	TRBV5-4	NA	CASSLVASDGLEYF	TGTGCCAGCAGCTTGGTGGCGTCAGACGGGTTGGAGTACTTC
few	TRBJ2-5	TRBV20-1	TRBD2	CSGPSGGAGETQYF	TGCAGTGGACCCAGCGGGGGGGCCGGTGAGACCCAGTACTTC
few	TRBJ2-7	TRBV7-8	NA	CASSPLWGHSYEQYF	TGTGCCAGCAGCCCGTTGTGGGGTCACTCCTACGAGCAGTACTTC
NA	TRBJ2-2	TRBV30	NA	CACVGKGGAGELFF	TGTGCCTGCGTGGGAAAAGGAGGTGCCGGGGAGCTGTTTTTT
NA	TRBJ2-3	TRBV5-6	NA	CASSFQPTDPRGDTQYF	TGTGCCAGCAGCTTCCAGCCTACGGACCCCCGGGGGGATACGCAGTATTTT
NA	TRBJ1-4	TRBV4-1	NA	CASSQEASPNEKLFF	TGCGCCAGCAGCCAAGAGGCATCCCCTAATGAAAAACTGTTTTTT
few	TRBJ2-7	TRBV12-3/TRBV12-4	TRBD2	CASSLAGGPAQYF	TGTGCCAGCAGTCTAGCGGGGGGACCCGCGCAGTACTTC
NA	TRBJ2-1	TRBV5-1	NA	CASSLGAVDEQFF	TGCGCCAGCAGCTTGGGAGCGGTGGATGAGCAGTTCTTC
NA	TRBJ2-1	TRBV7-9	NA	CASSGVEQFF	TGTGCCAGCAGTGGTGTTGAGCAGTTCTTC
NA	TRBJ2-5	TRBV5-8	NA	CASSYLRKGGPTQETQYF	TGTGCCAGCAGCTACCTCAGAAAAGGCGGCCCAACCCAAGAGACCCAGTACTTC
few	TRBJ2-1	TRBV3-1	NA	CASSRGRTNNEQFF	TGTGCCAGCAGTAGGGGGAGGACGAACAATGAGCAGTTCTTC
NA	TRBJ1-4	TRBV29-1	NA	CSVEDRNATNEKLFF	TGCAGCGTGGAGGACAGAAATGCAACTAATGAAAAACTGTTTTTT
NA	TRBJ2-1	TRBV11-1	NA	CASNRQVKSSYNEQFF	TGTGCCAGCAATAGACAGGTGAAAAGCTCCTACAATGAGCAGTTCTTC
NA	TRBJ2-7	TRBV6-1	NA	CASNLQGSGYEQYF	TGTGCCAGCAATCTACAGGGCTCCGGCTACGAGCAGTACTTC
few	TRBJ2-3	TRBV5-5	TRBD2	CASSPGGTSASTDTQYF	TGTGCCAGCAGCCCCGGGGGGACTAGCGCAAGCACAGATACGCAGTATTTT
NA	TRBJ2-5	TRBV20-1	NA	CSASIRGQETQYF	TGCAGTGCTAGTATTCGGGGGCAAGAGACCCAGTACTTC
NA	TRBJ2-1	TRBV7-2	NA	CASPSTKSYNEQFF	TGTGCCAGCCCTAGCACTAAGTCCTACAATGAGCAGTTCTTC
once	TRBJ1-4	TRBV14	NA	CASSQGREEKLFF	TGTGCCAGCAGCCAGGGCAGGGAAGAAAAACTGTTTTTT
NA	TRBJ2-7	TRBV27	NA	CASSLSGLASYEQYF	TGTGCCAGCAGTTTATCCGGGTTAGCTTCCTACGAGCAGTACTTC
few	TRBJ1-2	TRBV7-9	NA	CASSLVARGQVYGYTF	TGTGCCAGCAGCTTAGTAGCCCGGGGGCAGGTCTATGGCTACACCTTC
NA	TRBJ2-7	TRBV7-2	NA	CASSLRQEPPAVSSYEQYF	TGTGCCAGCAGCCTACGACAAGAGCCACCAGCGGTTAGCTCCTACGAGCAGTACTTC
many	TRBJ2-3	TRBV9	NA	CASSVDGGSTDTQYF	TGTGCCAGCAGCGTAGACGGGGGAAGCACAGATACGCAGTATTTT
few	TRBJ2-1	TRBV12-3/TRBV12-4	NA	CASTPRQGGNEQFF	TGTGCCAGCACCCCGCGGCAGGGTGGAAATGAGCAGTTCTTC
few	TRBJ2-7	TRBV12-3/TRBV12-4	TRBD1	CASRVGTGFVEQYF	TGTGCCAGCAGGGTAGGGACAGGGTTTGTCGAGCAGTACTTC
few	TRBJ2-7	TRBV7-9	TRBD2	CASSFLGLAGSYEQYF	TGTGCCAGCAGCTTTCTCGGACTAGCGGGATCATACGAGCAGTACTTC
NA	TRBJ2-7	TRBV7-6	NA	CATTLGAGTNEQYF	TGTGCCACCACACTCGGTGCCGGGACAAACGAGCAGTACTTC
NA	TRBJ2-2	TRBV2	NA	CASTRATGELFF	TGTGCCAGTACCAGGGCCACCGGGGAGCTGTTTTTT